This T cell receptor beta chain is from a study of PD-L1 blockade in urothelial cancer. Study-level results: Better survival was predicted when blood TCR clonality before treatment fell below the median. It was durable-benefit patients whose tumor-associated blood clones expanded more at 3 weeks.

Sequencing used immunoSEQ multiplex PCR; TCRdb keeps in-frame clones, though not all of them. The table lists around 110,000 clones, around 89% of them singletons. As to this clone: Its specificity is unknown.

Time point of the sample: peripheral blood 6 weeks after treatment start. A total of 1 to 8 samples per patient were collected pretreatment and on-treatment. The sample here was PBMCs, taken around atezolizumab (anti-PD-L1) treatment. The receptor comes from a man aged 55 to 70 with urothelial cancer.

In DNA, the CDR3 is TGTGCCAGCTCTAGGCGGACAGGGAGGACAGATACGCAGTATTTT. This translates into CASSRRTGRTDTQYF. The chain uses TRBV13 and TRBJ2-3, with TRBD1 identical over 8 bases. Trimming at V came to 8 bases and at J to 3 bases, leaving 10 bases not matched to a gene. The CDR3 covers 15 residues. In germline, CDR1 is PRHDT, CDR2 FYEKMQ (reference sequence).